This T cell receptor (beta chain) was captured in a study of blood T cell repertoires in COVID-19. Study-wide context: The analysed material was cDNA or gDNA that came from T cells, B-cell-depleted T cells, or PBMCs.

This table comes from immunoSEQ multiplex PCR, and its TCRdb copy is limited to in-frame clones, with some not included. The sample records under 200,000 clones, 80% being singletons. V lost 4 bases, J lost 7 bases, and 14 bases lay in between. From germline, CDR1 is SGHDT and CDR2 YYEEEE. The CDR3 extends over 14 amino acids. The specimen was PBMCs or T cells enriched from blood (not recorded which). The V and J genes are TRBV5-6 and TRBJ2-2; a possible D gene is TRBD2 (6 bases). This TCR came from a woman in her fifties or sixties who had recovered from COVID-19. CDR3 nucleotides: TGTGCCAGCAGCGCTGGGAGGAGGGTCGGGGAGCTGTTTTTT. Protein sequence: CASSAGRRVGELFF. Using reference TRBV5-6 and TRBJ2-2 for the parts outside the CDR3, the full variable domain is DAGVTQSPTHLIKTRGQQVTLRCSPKSGHDTVSWYQQALGQGPQFIFQYYEEEERQRGNFPDRFSGHQFPNYSSELNVNALLLGDSALYLCASSAGRRVGELFFGEGSRLTVL.